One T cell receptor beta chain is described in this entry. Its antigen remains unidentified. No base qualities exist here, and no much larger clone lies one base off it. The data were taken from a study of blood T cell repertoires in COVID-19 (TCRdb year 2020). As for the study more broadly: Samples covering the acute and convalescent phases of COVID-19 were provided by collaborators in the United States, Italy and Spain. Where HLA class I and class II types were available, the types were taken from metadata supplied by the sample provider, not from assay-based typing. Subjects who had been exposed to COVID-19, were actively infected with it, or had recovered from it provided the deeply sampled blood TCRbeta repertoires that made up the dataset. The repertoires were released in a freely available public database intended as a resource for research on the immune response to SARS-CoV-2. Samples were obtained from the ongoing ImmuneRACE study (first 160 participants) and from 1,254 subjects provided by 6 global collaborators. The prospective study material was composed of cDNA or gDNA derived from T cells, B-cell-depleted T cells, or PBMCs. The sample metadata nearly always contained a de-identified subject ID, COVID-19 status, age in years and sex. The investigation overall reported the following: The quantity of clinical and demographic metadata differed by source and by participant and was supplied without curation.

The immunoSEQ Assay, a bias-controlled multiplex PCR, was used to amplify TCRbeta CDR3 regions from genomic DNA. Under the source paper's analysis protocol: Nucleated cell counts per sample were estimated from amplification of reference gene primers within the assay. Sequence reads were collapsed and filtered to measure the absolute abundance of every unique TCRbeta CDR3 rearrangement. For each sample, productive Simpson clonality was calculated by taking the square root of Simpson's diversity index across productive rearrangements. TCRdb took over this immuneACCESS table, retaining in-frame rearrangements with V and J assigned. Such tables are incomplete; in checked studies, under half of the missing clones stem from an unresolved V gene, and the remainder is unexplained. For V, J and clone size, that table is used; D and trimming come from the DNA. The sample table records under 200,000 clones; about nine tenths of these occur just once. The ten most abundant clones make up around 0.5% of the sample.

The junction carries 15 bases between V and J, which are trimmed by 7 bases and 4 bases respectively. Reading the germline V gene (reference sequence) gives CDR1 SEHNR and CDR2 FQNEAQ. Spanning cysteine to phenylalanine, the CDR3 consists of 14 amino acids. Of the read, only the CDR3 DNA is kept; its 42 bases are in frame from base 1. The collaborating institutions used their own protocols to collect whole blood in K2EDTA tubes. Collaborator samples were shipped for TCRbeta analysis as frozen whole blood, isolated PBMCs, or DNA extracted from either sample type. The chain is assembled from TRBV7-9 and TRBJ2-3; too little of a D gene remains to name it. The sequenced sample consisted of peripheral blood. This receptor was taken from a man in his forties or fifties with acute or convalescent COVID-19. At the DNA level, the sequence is TGTGCCAGCAACCGTGCTTTTTTAGCAGATACGCAGTATTTT. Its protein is CASNRAFLADTQYF.